This T cell receptor (beta chain) appears in the sequencing data of a study of molecular identifiers for immune sequencing clone quantification. The CDR3 covers 16 residues. The germline gives CDR1 DFQATT, CDR2 SNEGSKA (reference sequence). With V trimmed by 0 bases and J by 4 bases, 9 bases remained unmatched. Libraries for naive CD8 T cells, which were made from roughly 21,000 to 960,000 sorted cells, drew on 10%, 30% or 50% of the RNA. This clonotype was counted between two and nine times. TCRdb independently ran MiXCR on the PCR reads; one entry per CDR3 protein. The sample lists roughly 630,000 distinct CDR3 sequences, around 25% occurring once.

The clonotype comes from a human donor in good health. Some libraries in this study had Jurkat cell RNA spiked in. The material sequenced was naive CD8+ T cells from blood, with Jurkat cell RNA spiked in. Sample subset: FACS-sorted CD8+CD4-CCR7+CD45RA+ naive T cells. The genes are TRBV20-1 and TRBJ2-3; TRBD2 matches 8 bases. CDR3 sequence: CSARDSSGLGSDTQYF. In DNA form, the CDR3 reads TGCAGTGCTAGAGACTCTAGCGGGCTGGGTTCAGATACGCAGTATTTT.